This TCR beta chain was sequenced in a study of blood T cell repertoires in COVID-19. The wider study: Italy, Spain and the United States were the sources of the convalescent and acute COVID-19 samples. Sources were T cells, B-cell-depleted T cells, or PBMCs; the material itself was cDNA or gDNA.

Original data processing: Reference gene primer amplification yielded estimated nucleated cell counts. Clones were sequenced by immunoSEQ multiplex PCR, and TCRdb holds only the in-frame ones, with some missing. V, J and clone size derive from that table, while D and trimming were established from the DNA sequence. The sample contains 80,000 to 100,000 clones, roughly 80% of which appear only once. V was cut by 3 bases and J by 7 bases, with 16 bases left in between. CDR1 and CDR2 from the germline V gene are SGDLS and YYNGEE. CDR3 size: 14 residues. The chain recombines TRBV9 with TRBJ1-2; D may be TRBD1 (5 bases). This sequence originates from a woman between 65 and 79 years old with acute or convalescent COVID-19. Material for sequencing was peripheral blood. CDR3: CASSAAEGRGGYTF. CDR3 DNA sequence: TGTGCCAGCAGCGCCGCGGAGGGAAGGGGTGGCTACACCTTC.